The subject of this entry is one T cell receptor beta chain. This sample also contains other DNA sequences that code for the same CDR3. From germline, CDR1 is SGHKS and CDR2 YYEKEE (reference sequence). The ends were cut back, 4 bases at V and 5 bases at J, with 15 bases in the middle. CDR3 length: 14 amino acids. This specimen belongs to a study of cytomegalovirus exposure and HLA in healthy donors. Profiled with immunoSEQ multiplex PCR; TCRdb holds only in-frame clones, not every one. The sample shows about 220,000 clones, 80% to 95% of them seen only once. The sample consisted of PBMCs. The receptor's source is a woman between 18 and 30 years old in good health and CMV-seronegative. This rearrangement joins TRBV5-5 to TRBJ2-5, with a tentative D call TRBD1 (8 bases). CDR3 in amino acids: CASSGTGGGETQYF. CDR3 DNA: TGTGCCAGCAGCGGCACAGGGGGAGGGGAGACCCAGTACTTC. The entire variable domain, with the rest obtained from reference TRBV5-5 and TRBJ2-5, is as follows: DAGVTQSPTHLIKTRGQQVTLRCSPISGHKSVSWYQQVLGQGPQFIFQYYEKEERGRGNFPDRFSARQFPNYSSELNVNALLLGDSALYLCASSGTGGGETQYFGPGTRLLVL.